This T cell receptor (beta chain) was profiled in a study of shared T cell receptors in the human thymus. Assay used: immunoSEQ multiplex PCR; TCRdb lists only in-frame clones, some missing. The sample shows about 660,000 clones, 87% of them seen only once. Germline-derived CDR1 and CDR2 are SGHRS and YFSETQ. Germline trimming cut 0 bases from V and 3 bases from J; bases unmatched to any gene: 2. This CDR3 is 15 amino acids long. These data also formed part of another study, on human thymus T cells. That work adds: Thymus specimens were resections from corrective heart surgery.

The source is a boy less than two years old with a congenital heart defect. Input material: thymocytes. J is TRBJ2-1 and V is TRBV5-1; 8 bases fit TRBD1. The CDR3 spells CASSLGGTGYNEQFF. Written as DNA, the CDR3 is TGCGCCAGCAGCTTGGGGGGGACAGGCTACAATGAGCAGTTCTTC.